Shown below are 15 T cell receptor beta chains from a single sample sequenced in a study of cytomegalovirus exposure and HLA in healthy donors. Produced via immunoSEQ multiplex PCR; TCRdb's table is partial and in-frame only. The data hold fewer than 200,000 clones, with around nine tenths observed a single time. Sequenced: PBMCs. Receptors were obtained from a woman aged 25-40 years in good health and CMV-seronegative.

The chain carries TRBV7-9 and TRBJ2-1; 10 bases map to TRBD1. Germline-derived CDR1 and CDR2 are SEHNR and FQNEAQ (reference sequence). V lost 11 bases and J lost 3; bases outside the gene matches: 10. The CDR3 extends over 15 amino acids. The CDR3, as DNA: TGTGCCGGGTACTCGGGACAGGGGAACTACAATGAGCAGTTCTTC. Protein: CAGYSGQGNYNEQFF. Based on the CDR3 plus reference TRBV7-9 and TRBJ2-1, the full variable domain is DTGVSQNPRHKITKRGQNVTFRCDPISEHNRLYWYRQTLGQGPEFLTYFQNEAQLEKSRLLSDRFSAERPKGSFSTLEIQRTEQGDSAMYLCAGYSGQGNYNEQFFGPGTRLTVL.

This clone was observed a single time. The genes are TRBV27 and TRBJ2-1; 7 bases align to TRBD2. The V segment lost 8 bases and the J segment 0 bases; nucleotides outside the gene matches: 7. CDR1 MNHEY and CDR2 SMNVEV come from the germline V gene (reference sequence). There are 15 residues in the CDR3. CDR3 coding DNA: TGTGCCAGCTCAAGGGACTACGACTCCTACAATGAGCAGTTCTTC. Protein: CASSRDYDSYNEQFF.

V and J are TRBV4-2 and TRBJ2-7; D might be TRBD2 (6 bases). V lost 4 bases, J lost 0 bases, and 7 bases lay in between. Germline lookup yields CDR1 LGHNA and CDR2 YNFKEQ. The CDR3 is made up of 13 amino acids. The CDR3 sequence is CASSPGSSYEQYF. The CDR3 DNA reads as TGTGCCAGCAGCCCCGGGAGCTCCTACGAGCAGTACTTC.

The V call is TRBV29-1, the J call TRBJ2-3; 10 nucleotides align to TRBD2. CDR1 and CDR2 (germline): SQVTM, ANQGSEA. This CDR3 has 15 amino acids. V lost 3 bases, J lost 9 bases, and 12 bases stayed unmatched. The CDR3 spells CSVDALAGTLDTQYF. CDR3 DNA: TGCAGCGTTGATGCACTAGCGGGAACCCTCGACACGCAGTATTTT.

This chain connects TRBV30 to TRBJ1-4; TRBD1 agrees at 10 bases. The J segment lost 6 bases and the V segment lost 2 bases, leaving 12 bases of the junction unmatched. Germline CDR1 reads GTSNPN; CDR2 reads SVGIG (reference sequence). This CDR3 is built from 17 residues. Here the CDR3 DNA reads TGTGCCTGGAGTCCCCCTTATGGGACAGGGGATGATGAAAAACTGTTTTTT. Encoded protein: CAWSPPYGTGDDEKLFF.

The rearrangement links TRBV27 to TRBJ2-1; possible D gene TRBD2, 7 bases. The CDR3 contains 14 residues. Germline-derived CDR1 and CDR2 are MNHEY and SMNVEV (reference sequence). Between the trimmed V and J ends, which lost 5 bases and 8 bases, there was a span of 16 bases. For the CDR3, the DNA is TGTGCCAGCAGTACAGGGAGGGTCGGCGATGAGCAGTTCTTC. It specifies CASSTGRVGDEQFF.

The CDR3 here is CAWSDRTATEKLFF. CDR3 sequence (DNA): TGTGCCTGGAGTGATAGGACAGCTACTGAAAAACTGTTTTTT. The rearrangement uses TRBV30 and TRBJ1-4; D possibly corresponds to TRBD1 (6 bases). CDR1 is GTSNPN and CDR2 is SVGIG in the germline V gene (reference sequence). Trimming took 1 base from V and 7 from J, leaving 13 bases between them. The CDR3 spans 14 residues.

The rearrangement uses TRBV6-5 and TRBJ1-2, with D tentatively TRBD1 (5 bases). CDR3 length equals 14 residues. Trimming took 2 bases from V and 3 from J, leaving 10 bases between them. CDR1 and CDR2 from the germline V gene are MNHEY and SVGAGI. CDR3 DNA: TGTGCCAGCAGTTACGATGGGGGGGACTATGGCTACACCTTC. This encodes CASSYDGGDYGYTF.

The chain combines TRBV6-1 with TRBJ1-5, with 8 nucleotides matching TRBD1. V was pared by 5 bases and J by 1 base, with 7 bases of the junction left unmatched. The CDR3 contains 16 residues. Germline values: CDR1 MNHNS, CDR2 SASEGT. The DNA of the CDR3 is TGTGCCAGCAGTCAAGGCACAGGGGGGAGCAATCAGCCCCAGCATTTT. The encoded protein is CASSQGTGGSNQPQHF.

This chain links TRBV5-5 with TRBJ2-5; 8 positions match TRBD2. Germline V gene sequence: CDR1 SGHKS, CDR2 YYEKEE (reference sequence). V was pared by 2 bases and J by 2 bases, with 8 bases of the junction left unmatched. CDR3 length: 16 amino acids. The CDR3 DNA follows: TGTGCCAGCAGCTTCGGACTAGCAGCCTTACAAGAGACCCAGTACTTC. This translates into CASSFGLAALQETQYF.

The chain has TRBV10-3 and TRBJ1-2; possible D gene TRBD1, 5 bases. The CDR3 is 12 amino acids. Germline lookup yields CDR1 ENHRY and CDR2 SYGVKD. V was shortened by 11 bases and J by 6 bases, with 16 bases between the two germline ends. This chain's CDR3 is CAVEGMGDGYTF. CDR3 coding DNA: TGTGCCGTGGAGGGGATGGGGGATGGCTACACCTTC.

The chain employs TRBV7-9 and TRBJ2-7, with TRBD2 matching over 9 bases. The CDR3 runs 14 residues. CDR1 SEHNR and CDR2 FQNEAQ come from the germline V gene (reference sequence). The trim removed 5 bases at V and 4 bases at J, leaving 6 bases unmatched. The CDR3 region is CASSPSGVAYEQYF. In nucleotides, the CDR3 is TGTGCCAGCAGCCCTAGCGGGGTTGCTTACGAGCAGTACTTC.

J is TRBJ1-1 and V is TRBV4-1, with D possibly matching TRBD1 (5 bases). Trimming took off 4 bases at V and 7 bases at J, with 19 bases between the two ends. Germline values: CDR1 MGHRA, CDR2 YSYEKL. The CDR3 length is 15 residues. This chain's CDR3 is CASSLTGWGDVEAFF. In DNA, the CDR3 is TGCGCCAGCAGCCTCACAGGATGGGGGGACGTTGAAGCTTTCTTT.

This clone has only one observation. This sequence joins TRBV19 and TRBJ1-1; unclear D gene. With 3 bases removed from V and 6 bases from J, the gap between germline ends came to 11 bases. The CDR3 spans 13 residues. Germline V CDR1 and CDR2: LNHDA, SQIVND (reference sequence). CDR3 protein: CASSINGSPEAFF. In nucleotides, the CDR3 is TGTGCCAGTAGTATCAATGGCTCACCTGAAGCTTTCTTT.

The chain joins TRBV19 to TRBJ1-6; 8 positions agree with TRBD1. This CDR3 region has 13 residues. The junction had 7 bases not matched to a gene; V was cut back by 7 bases and J by 11 bases. From germline, CDR1 is LNHDA and CDR2 SQIVND (reference sequence). CDR3 nucleotides: TGTGCCAGTACTCCAGGGGGCTTGGCACCCCTCCACTTT. This gives the protein CASTPGGLAPLHF.